Listed here are 15 T cell receptor beta chains from one sample, sequenced in a study of blood T cell repertoires in COVID-19. TCRdb keeps only in-frame clones here, not all; method: immunoSEQ multiplex PCR. Of 150,000 to 200,000 clones in the sample, roughly four fifths were seen once. The sequenced sample was peripheral blood. The receptor source for this set is a woman between 65 and 79 years old with COVID-19, enrolled during active disease.

The chain combines TRBV9 with TRBJ2-1, with 9 bases matching TRBD2. The length of the CDR3 is 14 residues. Germline V lookup: CDR1 SGDLS, CDR2 YYNGEE. J was trimmed by 10 bases and V by 0 bases; bases with no gene match: 5. This chain's CDR3 is CASSVELAGREQFF. As DNA, the CDR3 is TGTGCCAGCAGCGTAGAACTAGCGGGCCGGGAGCAGTTCTTC.

This clone came up once. V usage is TRBV5-4 and J usage is TRBJ2-1; TRBD2 agrees at 7 bases. The CDR3 is made up of 16 amino acids. CDR1 and CDR2 from the germline V gene are SGHNT and YYREEE (reference sequence). With 4 bases clipped from V and 0 bases from J, the junction kept 7 bases outside the gene matches. CDR3 nucleotides: TGTGCCAGCAGCCCCAAGGGCGGGAGCTCCTACAATGAGCAGTTCTTC. Its protein is CASSPKGGSSYNEQFF. The complete variable domain, with remaining parts taken from reference TRBV5-4 and TRBJ2-1, reads ETGVTQSPTHLIKTRGQQVTLRCSSQSGHNTVSWYQQALGQGPQFIFQYYREEENGRGNFPPRFSGLQFPNYSSELNVNALELDDSALYLCASSPKGGSSYNEQFFGPGTRLTVL.

The chain couples TRBV13 to TRBJ1-3; perhaps TRBD1 as D (5 bases). From germline, CDR1 is PRHDT and CDR2 FYEKMQ (reference sequence). V was cut by 5 bases and J by 3 bases, with 26 bases left in between. This CDR3 is 19 amino acids long. CDR3 DNA sequence: TGTGCCAGCAGCCCCCAGTCGACAGCGCGGAGCTCGGGTGGAAACACCATATATTTT. This sequence encodes CASSPQSTARSSGGNTIYF.

V usage is TRBV5-1 and J usage is TRBJ2-3; D is possibly TRBD1 (6 bases). The CDR3 consists of 14 residues. V dropped 3 bases and J dropped 2 bases, with 10 bases sitting between them. CDR1 SGHRS and CDR2 YFSETQ come from the germline V gene. The CDR3 region is CASSSGQFTDTQYF. CDR3 in DNA: TGCGCCAGCAGCTCCGGACAGTTCACAGATACGCAGTATTTT.

This chain joins TRBV7-2 and TRBJ2-5; D uncertain. Trimming stripped 6 bases from V and 3 bases from J, with 5 bases between. The CDR3 consists of 11 residues. Germline V CDR1 and CDR2: SGHTA, FQGNSA. CDR3 coding DNA: TGTGCCAGCAGTTTTAAAGAGACCCAGTACTTC. Its protein product is CASSFKETQYF.

This clone was observed a single time. J is TRBJ1-1 and V is TRBV28; D ambiguous. V was clipped by 1 base and J by 1 base, with 7 bases between them. Germline assignment: CDR1 MDHEN and CDR2 SYDVKM. This CDR3 region has 14 residues. CDR3 region: CASSLLRENTEAFF. The CDR3 DNA reads TGTGCCAGCAGTTTATTGCGGGAGAACACTGAAGCTTTCTTT.

This chain joins TRBV6-2 or TRBV6-3 and TRBJ2-7; D is undetermined. The CDR3 covers 13 residues. V lost 0 bases and J 2 bases, leaving 5 bases between the germline ends. The germline gives CDR1 MNHEY, CDR2 SVGEGT. This CDR3 is CASSYSAPYEQYF. CDR3 DNA sequence: TGTGCCAGCAGTTACTCAGCACCCTACGAGCAGTACTTC.

This rearrangement joins TRBV7-6 to TRBJ2-3; TRBD2 aligns across 16 bases. V shed 5 bases and J 4 bases; nucleotides not matched to a gene: 3. Germline CDR1 SGHVS, CDR2 FNYEAQ. The CDR3 extends over 16 amino acids. The CDR3 reads CASSAGLAGGPDTQYF. The CDR3 DNA follows: TGTGCCAGCAGCGCGGGACTAGCGGGAGGGCCAGATACGCAGTATTTT.

The gene calls are TRBV5-1 and TRBJ2-1, with D perhaps matching TRBD2 (6 bases). This CDR3 has 15 residues. The V end was cut by 5 bases, the J end by 1 base, with 13 bases between. Germline V CDR1 and CDR2: SGHRS, YFSETQ. The CDR3 loop is CASSFTSHSYNEQFF. As DNA, the CDR3 is TGCGCCAGCAGTTTCACTAGCCATTCCTACAATGAGCAGTTCTTC. Drawing the rest from reference TRBV5-1 and TRBJ2-1, the complete variable domain is KAGVTQTPRYLIKTRGQQVTLSCSPISGHRSVSWYQQTPGQGLQFLFEYFSETQRNKGNFPGRFSGRQFSNSRSEMNVSTLELGDSALYLCASSFTSHSYNEQFFGPGTRLTVL.

Only a few counts were recorded for this clone. V and J are TRBV29-1 and TRBJ1-1; no reliable D call. Germline CDR1 reads SQVTM; CDR2 reads ANQGSEA. V was pared by 7 bases and J by 5 bases, with 11 bases between. There are 11 residues in the CDR3. The CDR3 coding sequence is TGCAGCGGGGGATCAGGTACTGAAGCTTTCTTT. Its translation is CSGGSGTEAFF.

This clone was detected a few times. This chain uses TRBV3-1 (or the pseudogene TRBV3-2) with TRBJ2-1; TRBD2 aligns across 14 bases. Trimming took 4 bases from V and 8 from J; bases not matched to a gene: 13. From germline, CDR1 is LGHDT and CDR2 YNNKEL (reference sequence). The CDR3 runs to 18 residues. CDR3 loop: CASSPGTSGSPLWDEQFF. In nucleotides, the CDR3 is TGTGCCAGCAGCCCCGGGACTAGCGGGAGCCCCTTATGGGATGAGCAGTTCTTC.

J is TRBJ2-7 and V is TRBV27, with 12 bases identical to TRBD2. Germline CDR1 and CDR2: MNHEY and SMNVEV (reference sequence). The V segment lost 6 bases and the J segment 2 bases; nucleotides outside the gene matches: 17. The CDR3 runs to 19 residues. The CDR3 DNA reads as TGTGCCAGCAGCCACTTGCGGACTAGCGGGAACCCAAGCACCTACGAGCAGTACTTC. Translation gives CASSHLRTSGNPSTYEQYF.

The chain employs TRBV13 and TRBJ2-3, with 9 bases that match TRBD2. The V and J ends lost 6 bases and 6 bases, in that order; junction bases with no gene match: 7. CDR3 size: 14 residues. The germline V gene has CDR1 PRHDT and CDR2 FYEKMQ (reference sequence). The CDR3 spells CASRTLAGVDTQYF. Written as DNA, the CDR3 is TGTGCCAGCAGGACTTTAGCGGGAGTGGATACGCAGTATTTT.

The chain uses TRBV11-3 and TRBJ1-1; TRBD1 is a possible D gene (5 bases). The CDR3 runs to 13 residues. V lost 4 bases and J 1 base, leaving 7 bases between the germline ends. Germline CDR1 and CDR2: SGHNT and YENEEA. CDR3 sequence (DNA): TGTGCCAGCAGCTCGGACACGAACACTGAAGCTTTCTTT. As protein: CASSSDTNTEAFF.

J is TRBJ2-1 and V is TRBV7-2; maybe TRBD1 (5 bases). This CDR3 spans 13 amino acids. Trimming stripped 2 bases from V and 9 bases from J, with 11 bases between. The germline CDR1 and CDR2 sequences are SGHTA and FQGNSA. DNA of the CDR3: TGTGCCAGCAGCTTATCAGGGTACGGTGAGCAGTTCTTC. Protein: CASSLSGYGEQFF.